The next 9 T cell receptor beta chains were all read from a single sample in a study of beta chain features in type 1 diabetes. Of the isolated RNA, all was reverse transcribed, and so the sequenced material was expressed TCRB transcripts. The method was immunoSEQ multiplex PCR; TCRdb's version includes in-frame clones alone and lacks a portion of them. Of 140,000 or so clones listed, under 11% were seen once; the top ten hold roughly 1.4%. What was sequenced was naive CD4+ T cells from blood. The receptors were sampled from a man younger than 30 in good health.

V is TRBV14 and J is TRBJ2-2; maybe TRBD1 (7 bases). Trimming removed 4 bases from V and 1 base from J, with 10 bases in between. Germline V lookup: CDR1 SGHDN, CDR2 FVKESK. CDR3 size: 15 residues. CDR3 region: CASSRGTVNTGELFF. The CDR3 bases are TGTGCCAGCAGCCGCGGGACAGTGAACACCGGGGAGCTGTTTTTT. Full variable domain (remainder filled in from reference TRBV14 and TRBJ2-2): EAGVTQFPSHSVIEKGQTVTLRCDPISGHDNLYWYRRVMGKEIKFLLHFVKESKQDESGMPNNRFLAERTGGTYSTLKVQPAELEDSGVYFCASSRGTVNTGELFFGEGSRLTVL.

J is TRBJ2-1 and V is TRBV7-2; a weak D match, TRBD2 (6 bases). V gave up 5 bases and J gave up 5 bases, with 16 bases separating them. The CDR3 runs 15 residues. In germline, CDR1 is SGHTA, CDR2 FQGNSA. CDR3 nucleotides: TGTGCCAGCAGCCTCCTAGGGCGGGGTCACAATGAGCAGTTCTTC. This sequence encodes CASSLLGRGHNEQFF.

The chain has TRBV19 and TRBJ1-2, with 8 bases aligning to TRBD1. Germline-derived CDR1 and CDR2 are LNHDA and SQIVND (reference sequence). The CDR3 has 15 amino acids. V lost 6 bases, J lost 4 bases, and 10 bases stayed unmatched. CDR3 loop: CASRVGTGQPYGYTF. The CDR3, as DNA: TGTGCCAGTAGAGTCGGGACAGGTCAACCCTATGGCTACACCTTC.

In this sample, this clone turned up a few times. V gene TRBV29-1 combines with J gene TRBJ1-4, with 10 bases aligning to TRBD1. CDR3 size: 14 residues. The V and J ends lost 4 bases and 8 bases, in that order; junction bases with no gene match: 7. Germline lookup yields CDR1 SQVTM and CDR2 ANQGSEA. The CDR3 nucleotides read TGCAGCGTTGGGCTCGGGACAGGGGACGAAAAACTGTTTTTT. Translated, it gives CSVGLGTGDEKLFF.

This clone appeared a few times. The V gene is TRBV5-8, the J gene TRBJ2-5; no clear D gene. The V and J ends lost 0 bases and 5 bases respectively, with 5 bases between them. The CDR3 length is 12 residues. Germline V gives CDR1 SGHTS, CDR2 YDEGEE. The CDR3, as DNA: TGTGCCAGCAGCTTGGCGTTGGAGACCCAGTACTTC. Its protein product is CASSLALETQYF.

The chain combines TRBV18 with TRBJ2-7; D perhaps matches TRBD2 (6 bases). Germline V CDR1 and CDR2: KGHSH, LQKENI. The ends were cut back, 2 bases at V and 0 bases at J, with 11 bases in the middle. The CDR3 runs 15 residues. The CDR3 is CASSPVEGPSYEQYF. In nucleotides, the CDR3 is TGTGCCAGCTCACCAGTGGAGGGGCCCTCCTACGAGCAGTACTTC.

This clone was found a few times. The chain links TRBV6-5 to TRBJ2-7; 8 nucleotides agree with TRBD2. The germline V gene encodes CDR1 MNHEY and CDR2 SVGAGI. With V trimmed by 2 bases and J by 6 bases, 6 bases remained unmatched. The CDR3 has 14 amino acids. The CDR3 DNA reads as TGTGCCAGCAGTTACGGGCTAGCGGGTTCCGAGCAGTACTTC. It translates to CASSYGLAGSEQYF.

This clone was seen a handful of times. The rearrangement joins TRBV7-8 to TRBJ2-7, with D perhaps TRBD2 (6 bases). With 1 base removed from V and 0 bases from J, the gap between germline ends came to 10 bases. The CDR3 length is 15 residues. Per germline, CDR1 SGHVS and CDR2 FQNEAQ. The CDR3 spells CASSLGGGISYEQYF. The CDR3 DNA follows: TGTGCCAGCAGCTTAGGCGGAGGGATCTCCTACGAGCAGTACTTC.

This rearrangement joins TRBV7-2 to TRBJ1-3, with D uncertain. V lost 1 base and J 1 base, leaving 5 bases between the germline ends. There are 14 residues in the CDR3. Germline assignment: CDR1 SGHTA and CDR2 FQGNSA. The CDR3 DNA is TGTGCCAGCAGCTTAGTCATGTCTGGAAACACCATATATTTT. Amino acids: CASSLVMSGNTIYF.